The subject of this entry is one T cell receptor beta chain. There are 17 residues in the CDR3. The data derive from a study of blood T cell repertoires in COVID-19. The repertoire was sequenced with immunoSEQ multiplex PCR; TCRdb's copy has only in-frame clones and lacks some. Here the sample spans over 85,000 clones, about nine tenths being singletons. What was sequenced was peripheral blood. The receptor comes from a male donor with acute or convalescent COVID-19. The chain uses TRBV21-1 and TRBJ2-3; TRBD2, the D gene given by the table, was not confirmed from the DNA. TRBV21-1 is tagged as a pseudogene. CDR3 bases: TGTGCCAGCAGCAAAGATAGTCCCCCCCCCTGCGCAGATACGCAGTATTTT. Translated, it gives CASSKDSPPPCADTQYF.